The T cell receptor beta chain under discussion was sequenced for a study of OX40 agonist ivuxolimab in advanced cancers. As for the study in general: People who had prior anti-PD-1, anti-PD-L1 or anti-CTLA-4 therapy could take part, and approximately 43% had some.

Study observations and caveats: Partial responders at 0.1-3.0 mg/kg had among the lowest clonal expansion.

A word on this clone: Its antigen is undetermined.

V shed 8 bases and J shed 5 bases, with 9 bases lying between them. Germline V lookup: CDR1 MDHEN, CDR2 SYDVKM. This CDR3 spans 11 amino acids. TCRdb keeps only in-frame clones here, not all; method: immunoSEQ multiplex PCR. Here the sample spans tens of thousands of clones, more than 75% being singletons. This sequence originates from an adult with an advanced solid tumor such as melanoma, head and neck, liver or kidney cancer. The chain recombines TRBV28 with TRBJ1-1; TRBD1 is a possible D gene (6 bases). The input for sequencing was CD4+ or CD8+ T cells sorted from blood, taken in a trial of the OX40 agonist ivuxolimab. The CDR3 reads CASGRGTEAFF. CDR3 coding DNA: TGTGCCAGCGGAAGGGGGACTGAAGCTTTCTTT.